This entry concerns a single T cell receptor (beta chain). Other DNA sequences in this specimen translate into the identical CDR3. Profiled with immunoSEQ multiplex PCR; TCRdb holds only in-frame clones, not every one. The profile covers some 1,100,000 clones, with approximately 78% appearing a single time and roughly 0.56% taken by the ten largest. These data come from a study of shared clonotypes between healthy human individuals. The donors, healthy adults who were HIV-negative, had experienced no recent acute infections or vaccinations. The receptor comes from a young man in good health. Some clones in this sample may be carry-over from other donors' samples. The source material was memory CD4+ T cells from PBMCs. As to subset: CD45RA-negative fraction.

The DNA for the CDR3 is TGTGCCAGCAGCCCTGGCACTAGCTATGGCTACACCTTC. This codes for CASSPGTSYGYTF. The chain employs TRBV11-2 and TRBJ1-2; D unclear. Trimming removed 5 bases at V and 4 bases at J, with 11 bases between. The CDR3 contains 13 residues. In germline, CDR1 is SGHAT, CDR2 FQNNGV. Using reference TRBV11-2 and TRBJ1-2 for the parts outside the CDR3, the full variable domain is EAGVAQSPRYKIIEKRQSVAFWCNPISGHATLYWYQQILGQGPKLLIQFQNNGVVDDSQLPKDRFSAERLKGVDSTLKIQPAKLEDSAVYLCASSPGTSYGYTFGSGTRLTVV.